The present T cell receptor (beta chain) was sequenced within a study of sequential checkpoint blockade in melanoma. Background on the study: Randomization was 1:1 between first-line nivolumab→ipilimumab and ipilimumab→nivolumab. Maintenance nivolumab came after either treatment sequence.

Sequencing used immunoSEQ multiplex PCR; TCRdb keeps in-frame clones, though not all of them. The profile shows over 9,000 clones, 60% to 75% of them singletons. As for treatment: randomized to nivolumab then ipilimumab (arm A) or the reverse (arm B). From thawed PBMCs, live CD3+CD8+ cells negative for CD19 and CD56 were sorted. After removal of 6 bases from V and 0 bases from J, the junction contained 4 bases not matched to a gene. The CDR3 is 16 residues long. In germline, CDR1 is MNHEY, CDR2 SMNVEV (reference sequence). This clonotype was sampled from a human donor with melanoma. This chain uses TRBV27 with TRBJ2-2, with 10 bases fitting TRBD2. This material consisted of CD8+ T cells sorted from blood (inferred from file names), taken from a patient given nivolumab and ipilimumab in sequence. The CDR3 is CASSLAGGANTGELFF. DNA for the CDR3: TGTGCCAGCAGCTTAGCGGGGGGAGCGAACACCGGGGAGCTGTTTTTT.